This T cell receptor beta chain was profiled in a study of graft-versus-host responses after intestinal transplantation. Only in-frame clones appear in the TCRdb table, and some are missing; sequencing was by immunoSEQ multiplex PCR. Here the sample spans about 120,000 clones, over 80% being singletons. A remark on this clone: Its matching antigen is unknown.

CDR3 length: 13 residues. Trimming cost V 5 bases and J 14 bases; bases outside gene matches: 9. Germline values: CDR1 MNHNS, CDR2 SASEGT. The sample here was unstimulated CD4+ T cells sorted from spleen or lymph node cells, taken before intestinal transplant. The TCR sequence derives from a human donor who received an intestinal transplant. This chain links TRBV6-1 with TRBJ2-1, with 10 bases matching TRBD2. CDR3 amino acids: CASSRALAGAEFF. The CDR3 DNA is TGTGCCAGCAGTCGAGCCCTAGCGGGAGCTGAGTTCTTC.